This T cell receptor (beta chain) came from a study of T-cell reconstitution after alpha-beta-depleted transplantation in children. Study-level results: It was newly produced T cells that mostly accounted for T-cell counts and diversity one year after transplant. Roughly two months post-transplant, alpha-beta T cells reportedly originated from several hundred graft clones that had expanded. Surviving recipient cells, namely T cells and thymic progenitors, were the source of high day-60 TCRbeta diversity in some patients.

CDR1 and CDR2 (germline): MNHEY, SVGEGT. Trimming shortened V by 2 bases and J by 0 bases, and 11 bases separated the two germline ends. The CDR3 is 17 residues long. Many counts were recorded for this clonotype. Its matching antigen is unknown. For TCRbeta, the library was prepared with unique molecular identifiers. TCRdb processed the PCR reads anew with MiXCR; each CDR3 protein has one entry. The sample consists of about 590,000 distinct CDR3 sequences, over 10% of them appearing once. The receptor comes from a male patient younger than 18 who had a stem cell transplant for acute myeloid leukemia, so the T cells may come from the graft donor. This material consisted of PBMCs, mostly from graft donor cells, taken 360 days after TCRalphabeta/CD19-depleted stem cell transplant. The V call is TRBV6-2 or TRBV6-3, the J call TRBJ2-6; weak D call: TRBD1 (6 bases). CDR3 sequence: CASSYQGMLSGANVLTF. The CDR3 DNA reads TGTGCCAGCAGTTACCAGGGGATGCTCTCTGGGGCCAACGTCCTGACTTTC.